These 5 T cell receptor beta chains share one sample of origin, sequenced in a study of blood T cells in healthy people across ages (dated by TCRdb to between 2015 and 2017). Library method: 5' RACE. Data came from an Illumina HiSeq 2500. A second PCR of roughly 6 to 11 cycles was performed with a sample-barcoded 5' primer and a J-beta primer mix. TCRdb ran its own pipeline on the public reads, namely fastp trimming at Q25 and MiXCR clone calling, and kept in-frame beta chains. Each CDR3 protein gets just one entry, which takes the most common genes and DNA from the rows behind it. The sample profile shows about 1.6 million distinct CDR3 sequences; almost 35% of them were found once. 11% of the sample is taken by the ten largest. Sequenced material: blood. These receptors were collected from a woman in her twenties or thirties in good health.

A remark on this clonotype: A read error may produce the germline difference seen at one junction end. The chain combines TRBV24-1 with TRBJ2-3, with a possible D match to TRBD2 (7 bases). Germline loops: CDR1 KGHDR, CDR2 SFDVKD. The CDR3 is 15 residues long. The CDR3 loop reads CTTSDSRGRGDTQYF. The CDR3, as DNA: TGTACCACCAGTGATTCACGGGGGCGGGGGGATACGCAGTATTTT.

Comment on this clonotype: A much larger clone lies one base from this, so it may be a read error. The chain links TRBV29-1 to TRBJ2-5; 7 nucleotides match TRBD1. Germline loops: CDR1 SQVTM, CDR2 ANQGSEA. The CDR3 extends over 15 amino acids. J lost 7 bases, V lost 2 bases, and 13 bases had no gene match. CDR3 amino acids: CSVESVGQGVRTQYF. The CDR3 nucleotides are TGCAGCGTTGAAAGCGTCGGGCAGGGGGTACGGACCCAGTACTTC.

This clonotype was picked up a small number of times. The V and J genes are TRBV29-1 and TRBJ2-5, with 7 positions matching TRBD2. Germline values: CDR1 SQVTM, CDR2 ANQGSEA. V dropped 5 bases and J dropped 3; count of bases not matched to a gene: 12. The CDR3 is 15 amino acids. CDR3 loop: CSVSTGTLAEETQYF. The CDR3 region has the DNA TGCAGCGTTTCTACCGGGACCCTAGCGGAAGAGACCCAGTACTTC.

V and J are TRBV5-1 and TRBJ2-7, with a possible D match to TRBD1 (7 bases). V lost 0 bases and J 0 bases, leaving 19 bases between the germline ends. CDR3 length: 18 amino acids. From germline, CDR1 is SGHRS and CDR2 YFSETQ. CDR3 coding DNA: TGCGCCAGCAGCTTGGAGGGGACAGCGGAGGGATTCTCCTACGAGCAGTACTTC. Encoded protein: CASSLEGTAEGFSYEQYF.

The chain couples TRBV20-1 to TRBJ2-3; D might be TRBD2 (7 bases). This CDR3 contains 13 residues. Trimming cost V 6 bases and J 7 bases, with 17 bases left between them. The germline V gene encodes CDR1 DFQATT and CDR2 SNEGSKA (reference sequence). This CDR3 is CSARGGPLNTQYF. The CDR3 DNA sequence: TGCAGTGCAAGGGGGGGCCCCTTAAATACGCAGTATTTT.